These 2 T cell receptor beta chains were sequenced from one sample in a study of blood T cell repertoires in COVID-19. Profiling relied on immunoSEQ multiplex PCR, and the TCRdb table lists in-frame clones only, not all of them. The sample includes tens of thousands of clones, 65% to 90% seen only once; the top ten take roughly 9.3%. The sequencing sample was made of peripheral blood. These TCRs come from a middle-aged man with COVID-19, enrolled during active disease.

The chain couples TRBV12-5 to TRBJ1-1; 8 positions match TRBD1. This CDR3 spans 13 amino acids. The germline V gene has CDR1 LGHNT and CDR2 FRNRAP. Trimming at V came to 7 bases and at J to 7 bases, leaving 8 bases not matched to a gene. The chain's CDR3 is CASAPDRVGEAFF. Written as DNA, the CDR3 is TGTGCTAGTGCCCCGGACAGGGTTGGTGAAGCTTTCTTT.

The V call is TRBV19, the J call TRBJ2-2; TRBD2 matches at 9 bases. This CDR3 comprises 15 residues. The V gene end was trimmed by 7 bases and the J gene end by 5 bases; junction bases not matched to a gene: 8. Per germline, CDR1 LNHDA and CDR2 SQIVND (reference sequence). In nucleotides, the CDR3 is TGTGCCAGTAATTTGCTAGCGGGACGGACCGGGGAGCTGTTTTTT. This sequence encodes CASNLLAGRTGELFF.